A selection of T cell receptor beta chains follows, all from one sample in a study of Graves' ophthalmopathy and Graves' hyperthyroidism. TCRdb processed the multiplex PCR reads anew with MiXCR; each CDR3 protein has one entry. The sample records about 400,000 distinct CDR3 sequences, approximately 16% being singletons. Sequencing was carried out using peripheral blood. The receptors stem from a young woman with Graves' ophthalmopathy. CDR3s include the opening cysteine and the closing phenylalanine or tryptophan. The D gene is left open where the match is weak. Some rows have no size entry. The others give once, few or many, or a class for an expanded clone.

V gene	clone size	J gene	D gene	CDR3 DNA	CDR3 protein
TRBV27	many	TRBJ1-5	TRBD1	TGTGCCAGCAGTCCAGGGGGTAGCAGTCAGCCCCAGCATTTT	CASSPGGSSQPQHF
TRBV28	many	TRBJ2-7	TRBD1	TGTGCCAGCAGTTCATCGGGACAGGGTGTCTACGAGCAGTACTTC	CASSSSGQGVYEQYF
TRBV12-3/TRBV12-4	-	TRBJ1-5	-	TGTGCCAGCAGAGAGACGGGCAATCAGCCCCAGCATTTT	CASRETGNQPQHF
TRBV7-3	many	TRBJ2-7	-	TGTGCCAGCAGCTTAATTGCGGGCGCCCCCTACGAGCAGTACTTC	CASSLIAGAPYEQYF
TRBV28	many	TRBJ2-7	-	TGTGCCAGCATCGGCCCCCGGAGGGCCGAGCAGTACTTC	CASIGPRRAEQYF
TRBV7-2	few	TRBJ2-7	TRBD2	TGTGCCAGCAGCTTAGAGACTAGCGGCTACGAGCAGTACTTC	CASSLETSGYEQYF
TRBV20-1	-	TRBJ2-7	-	TGCAGTGCGGGACCGAACTCCTACGAGCAGTACTTC	CSAGPNSYEQYF
TRBV4-2	many	TRBJ2-2	-	TGTGCCAGCAGCCAAGAACCGGGGGCGAACACCGGGGAGCTGTTTTTT	CASSQEPGANTGELFF
TRBV6-1	many	TRBJ2-5	-	TGTGCCAGCGAGGTGAACAACTATTCAGAAGAGACCCAGTACTTC	CASEVNNYSEETQYF
TRBV12-3/TRBV12-4	many	TRBJ2-5	-	TGTGCCACCCGACCCTCCTACTCACAAGAGACCCAGTACTTC	CATRPSYSQETQYF
TRBV28	many	TRBJ2-5	TRBD2	TGTGCCAGCAGCCTGTTGGGGGGGGGGGAAGAGACCCAGTACTTC	CASSLLGGGEETQYF
TRBV7-2	many	TRBJ2-5	-	TGTGCCAGCAGCTCCATGTGGACGGAGACCCAGTACTTC	CASSSMWTETQYF
TRBV28	-	TRBJ1-2	-	TGTGCCAGCATGCAGGGGAGTTTTGACTATGGCTACACCTTC	CASMQGSFDYGYTF
TRBV6-1	many	TRBJ2-7	TRBD1	TGTGCCAGCAGCCAAGACAGGGCCCACGAGCAGTACTTC	CASSQDRAHEQYF
TRBV6-2/TRBV6-3	many	TRBJ2-5	TRBD2	TGTGCCAGCAGTTACGCGGGAGGAGAGACCCAGTACTTC	CASSYAGGETQYF
TRBV6-1	-	TRBJ2-5	-	TGTGCCAGCAGTGCGGGCCCCCCGGAGACCCAGTACTTC	CASSAGPPETQYF
TRBV7-2	few	TRBJ2-5	TRBD2	TGTGCCAGCAGCTTCCAATCGGCGGGAGGCCGGGAGACCCAGTACTTC	CASSFQSAGGRETQYF
TRBV7-2	-	TRBJ2-5	TRBD2	TGTGCCAGCAGCCCGCCCTCCGGGACTAGAAGAGAGACCCAGTACTTC	CASSPPSGTRRETQYF
TRBV28	many	TRBJ1-2	-	TGTGCCAGCAGTTTGGACCCCCTGACACCGAGCTACACCTTC	CASSLDPLTPSYTF
TRBV27	-	TRBJ2-5	-	TGTGCCACCCAGGCAAGACTAGTATCGCGGACCCAGTACTTC	CATQARLVSRTQYF
TRBV12-3/TRBV12-4	many	TRBJ2-6	-	TGTGCCAGCAGTTCCCGGGGTGGGGTCTCTGGGGCCAACGTCCTGACTTTC	CASSSRGGVSGANVLTF
TRBV12-3/TRBV12-4	-	TRBJ2-5	TRBD2	TGTGCCAGCAGTTTTAGCGGGGAGAAGACCCAGTACTTC	CASSFSGEKTQYF
TRBV7-2	-	TRBJ2-5	TRBD1	TGTGCCAGCAGCTTGGCAGGGGGTTCAGAGACCCAGTACTTC	CASSLAGGSETQYF
TRBV27	many	TRBJ2-5	TRBD2	TGTGCCAGCAGTTTGCTAGCGGGGGGGGCGGGAGAGACCCAGTACTTC	CASSLLAGGAGETQYF
TRBV27	many	TRBJ2-2	TRBD2	TGTGCCAGCAGTTCACTATCATGGGGGGGGGACGACACCGGGGAGCTGTTTTTT	CASSSLSWGGDDTGELFF
TRBV2	many	TRBJ2-2	TRBD2	TGTGCCAGCTGGACGGGGGGGAGCACCGGGGAGCTGTTTTTT	CASWTGGSTGELFF
TRBV6-4	many	TRBJ1-1	-	TGTGCCAGCAGGTCCGGGACAGAAGCTTTCTTT	CASRSGTEAFF
TRBV6-1	many	TRBJ2-5	-	TGTGCCAGCACTAACAGAGGGGTGACCCAGTACTTC	CASTNRGVTQYF
TRBV20-1	many	TRBJ1-1	-	TGCAGTGCTAGAGAGCTGGGCACTGAAGCTTTCTTT	CSARELGTEAFF
TRBV19	-	TRBJ2-4	TRBD2	TGTGCCAGTAGTATTGGGGCTAGCGGGGTAGCCAAAAACATTCAGTACTTC	CASSIGASGVAKNIQYF
TRBV28	many	TRBJ2-7	-	TGTGCCAGCACTGCCGAAGTGGCTTCGGCCGAGCAGTACTTC	CASTAEVASAEQYF
TRBV28	-	TRBJ2-7	TRBD2	TGTGCCAGCTCTGACGGGAGGGCTAGATACGAGCAGTACTTC	CASSDGRARYEQYF
TRBV7-2	many	TRBJ2-7	-	TGTGCCAGCAGTTTAGGTAGGGTGGCCTACGAGCAGTACTTC	CASSLGRVAYEQYF
TRBV20-1	many	TRBJ2-2	-	TGCAGTGCTAGAAGGCAGGGGAACACCGGGGAGCTGTTTTTT	CSARRQGNTGELFF
TRBV19	many	TRBJ1-2	TRBD1	TGTGCCAGTAGTAAGGAGACAGGGCGTGAGGGCTACACCTTC	CASSKETGREGYTF
TRBV20-1	many	TRBJ2-5	TRBD2	TGCAGTGCTAAAGCGGGAGGCCCCCAAGAGACCCAGTACTTC	CSAKAGGPQETQYF
TRBV30	many	TRBJ1-5	-	TGTGCAGGGGGGGTTGGTCAGCCCCAGCATTTT	CAGGVGQPQHF
TRBV7-2	many	TRBJ2-5	TRBD1	TGTGCCAGCAGCCCGACAGGGTTGGCGACCCAGTACTTC	CASSPTGLATQYF
TRBV28	many	TRBJ2-7	-	TGTGCCAGCAGTTGGACTTTCTACGAGCAGTACTTC	CASSWTFYEQYF
TRBV12-5	many	TRBJ2-7	-	TGTGCTAGTGGTTTGCTCAAGGCCACCTCACGGAACGAGCAGTACTTC	CASGLLKATSRNEQYF
TRBV5-1	many	TRBJ1-2	-	TGCGCCAGCGGGGCGGGGAACTATGGCTACACCTTC	CASGAGNYGYTF
TRBV12-3/TRBV12-4	-	TRBJ2-4	-	TGTGCCAGCAGCCAATCCCGCTCGGCGGATCTAGCCGAAAACATTCAGTACTTC	CASSQSRSADLAENIQYF
TRBV19	-	TRBJ1-1	-	TGTGCCAGTAGCCAGGGCTGGGGTCAGGGAAGACCAAACACTGAAGCTTTCTTT	CASSQGWGQGRPNTEAFF
TRBV6-9	many	TRBJ1-5	-	TGTGCCAGCACCTTCCTTCCTAAGCCCCAGCATTTT	CASTFLPKPQHF
TRBV27	many	TRBJ1-5	-	TGTGCCAGCCGAGAGGGGGGGAAGAGCCAGCCCCAGCATTTT	CASREGGKSQPQHF
TRBV28	many	TRBJ1-4	-	TGTGCCAGCAGTTTGATTGAAAAACTGTTTTTT	CASSLIEKLFF
TRBV4-2	many	TRBJ2-2	-	TGTGCCAGCAGCCAATACACCGGGGAGCTGTTTTTT	CASSQYTGELFF
TRBV2	many	TRBJ1-5	TRBD1	TGTGCCAGCAGGGGACAGGGCAATCAGCCCCAGCATTTT	CASRGQGNQPQHF